The 25 T cell receptor beta chains below were found in one sample sequenced in a study of identical twins. TCRdb called the 5' RACE reads again in MiXCR, with one record for every CDR3 protein. The sample includes hundreds of thousands of distinct CDR3 sequences, around 6.9% of them seen just once. These same records also appear under a second study, on yellow fever vaccine responses in identical twins.

Sequenced material: memory (CD45RO+) T cells sorted from blood. The source is a woman aged 18-35 years in good health.

This clonotype was seen more than once but under ten times. The J gene is TRBJ1-1, the V gene TRBV7-9, with D tentatively TRBD1 (5 bases). CDR3 length equals 11 residues. Germline CDR1 reads SEHNR; CDR2 reads FQNEAQ (reference sequence). Trimming took off 7 bases at V and 7 bases at J, with 10 bases between the two ends. The CDR3 DNA is TGTGCCAGCACTGGGACCGGTGAAGCTTTCTTT. As protein: CASTGTGEAFF.

This clonotype was picked up many times. The rearrangement joins TRBV7-3 to TRBJ2-3; D may match TRBD1 or TRBD2 (5 bases each). V gave up 4 bases and J gave up 4 bases, with 9 bases separating them. From germline, CDR1 is SGHTA and CDR2 FQGTGA. CDR3 length: 13 amino acids. DNA for the CDR3: TGTGCCAGCAGCTCAGGGACCTCAGATACGCAGTATTTT. It codes for CASSSGTSDTQYF.

This chain links TRBV18 with TRBJ1-5, with 8 bases fitting TRBD1. The junction had 4 bases not matched to a gene; V was cut back by 4 bases and J by 2 bases. The CDR3 sequence is 15 residues long. In germline, CDR1 is KGHSH, CDR2 LQKENI. CDR3 in DNA: TGTGCCAGCTCACAAGGACAGGGAGGCAATCAGCCCCAGCATTTT. Protein sequence: CASSQGQGGNQPQHF.

This clonotype has just a few counts. V gene TRBV5-5 combines with J gene TRBJ1-2; tentative D call: TRBD1 (5 bases). Germline values: CDR1 SGHKS, CDR2 YYEKEE (reference sequence). This CDR3 comprises 16 residues. V was shortened by 5 bases and J by 3 bases, with 20 bases between the two germline ends. This chain's CDR3 is CASRKTGTSADYGYTF. The CDR3, as DNA: TGTGCCAGCAGGAAGACCGGGACCTCGGCGGACTATGGCTACACCTTC.

Ten or more counts support this clonotype. The chain combines TRBV10-3 with TRBJ2-7, with 10 bases identical to TRBD1. V was clipped by 10 bases and J by 4 bases; unmatched bases: 10. CDR1 is ENHRY, CDR2 SYGVKD, per germline. This CDR3 contains 14 residues. The CDR3 loop is CATALGQGDYEQYF. The CDR3 DNA sequence: TGTGCCACCGCCCTCGGACAGGGGGATTACGAGCAGTACTTC.

Ten or more counts support this clonotype. This chain links TRBV7-6 with TRBJ2-1; TRBD2 might be the D (5 bases). V gave up 5 bases and J gave up 3 bases, with 17 bases separating them. Germline CDR1 and CDR2: SGHVS and FNYEAQ. The CDR3 runs 16 residues. CDR3 protein: CASSGPFGEFYNEQFF. CDR3 bases: TGTGCCAGCAGCGGCCCGTTCGGGGAGTTCTACAATGAGCAGTTCTTC.

This clonotype was observed at least ten times. The chain uses TRBV29-1 and TRBJ1-1, with D perhaps matching TRBD1 (5 bases). The CDR3 extends over 13 amino acids. Trimming pared 5 bases from V and 0 bases from J, leaving 10 bases between. Germline CDR1 reads SQVTM; CDR2 reads ANQGSEA. The DNA of the CDR3 is TGCAGCGTTATGACAGCGTTGAACACTGAAGCTTTCTTT. Its protein product is CSVMTALNTEAFF.

This clonotype was recorded a few times. The chain couples TRBV11-3 to TRBJ2-1; D may be TRBD2 (6 bases). The CDR3 extends over 13 amino acids. The V end lost 7 bases, the J end lost 9 bases, and 16 bases lay between the germline ends. Germline CDR1 is SGHNT and CDR2 is YENEEA. The CDR3 DNA follows: TGTGCCAGCAAACGCGACGGGAGTTTTGAGCAGTTCTTC. Its protein product is CASKRDGSFEQFF.

This clonotype has ten or more counts. The chain carries TRBV30 and TRBJ2-5; 10 bases align to TRBD1. The V segment lost 4 bases and the J segment 4 bases; nucleotides outside the gene matches: 6. This CDR3 comprises 14 residues. CDR1 is GTSNPN, CDR2 SVGIG, per germline (reference sequence). The CDR3 reads CAWIRGDRGETQYF. The CDR3 DNA follows: TGTGCCTGGATTCGGGGGGACAGGGGAGAGACCCAGTACTTC.

The chain carries TRBV6-5 and TRBJ2-1; possibly TRBD2 for D (6 bases). The ends were cut back, 0 bases at V and 8 bases at J, with 14 bases in the middle. The V gene's germline CDR1 is MNHEY and CDR2 SVGAGI. The CDR3 is 15 residues long. As DNA, the CDR3 is TGTGCCAGCAGTTACTCGAAGCCGGGAGCCTATGAGCAGTTCTTC. Translated: CASSYSKPGAYEQFF.

This clonotype has at least ten counts. V gene TRBV15 combines with J gene TRBJ2-3, with D perhaps matching TRBD2 (5 bases). The CDR3 loop spans 15 amino acids. Trimming took 4 bases from V and 1 from J, leaving 12 bases between them. Per germline, CDR1 LNHNV and CDR2 YYDKDF (reference sequence). The CDR3, as DNA: TGTGCCACCAGCACCCGGGGAGCGGGCACAGATACGCAGTATTTT. Encoded protein: CATSTRGAGTDTQYF. The full variable domain, its missing parts supplied by reference TRBV15 and TRBJ2-3, is DAMVIQNPRYQVTQFGKPVTLSCSQTLNHNVMYWYQQKSSQAPKLLFHYYDKDFNNEADTPDNFQSRRPNTSFCFLDIRSPGLGDTAMYLCATSTRGAGTDTQYFGPGTRLTVL.

This clonotype has a handful of counts. The chain is built from TRBV9 and TRBJ2-5; D is unresolved. The CDR3 has 14 residues. V was cut by 4 bases and J by 5 bases, with 15 bases left in between. The V gene's germline CDR1 is SGDLS and CDR2 YYNGEE. The CDR3 DNA sequence: TGTGCCAGCAGCTCGTACTCGTGGTCGGAGACCCAGTACTTC. Amino acid sequence: CASSSYSWSETQYF.

The chain couples TRBV24-1 to TRBJ2-7, with D possibly being TRBD1 (5 bases). Per the germline V gene, CDR1 is KGHDR and CDR2 is SFDVKD. The CDR3 length is 15 residues. Trimming shortened V by 3 bases and J by 2 bases, and 13 bases separated the two germline ends. CDR3 amino acids: CATSDPTTATYEQYF. DNA of the CDR3: TGTGCCACCAGTGATCCGACGACAGCCACCTACGAGCAGTACTTC.

This clonotype was seen more than once but under ten times. J is TRBJ1-1 and V is TRBV2, with D hard to call. CDR3 length: 13 residues. Trimming removed 6 bases at V and 3 bases at J, with 11 bases between. The germline CDR1 and CDR2 sequences are SNHLY and FYNNEI. This CDR3 reads CASSRELDTEAFF. The CDR3 DNA is TGTGCCAGCAGCCGGGAGCTAGACACTGAAGCTTTCTTT.

Ten or more counts support this clonotype. The V gene is TRBV15, the J gene TRBJ2-3; D ambiguous. Per the germline V gene, CDR1 is LNHNV and CDR2 is YYDKDF (reference sequence). V shed 4 bases and J shed 3 bases, with 11 bases lying between them. The CDR3 runs to 14 residues. The CDR3 DNA follows: TGTGCCACCAGCAACTTGCAAGGGACAGATACGCAGTATTTT. This encodes CATSNLQGTDTQYF.

This clonotype has a handful of counts. The J gene is TRBJ2-2, the V gene TRBV7-2; 7 bases agree with TRBD2. After removal of 1 base from V and 4 bases from J, the junction contained 6 bases not matched to a gene. The CDR3 runs to 16 residues. CDR1 and CDR2 from the germline V gene are SGHTA and FQGNSA. CDR3 loop: CASSLEGWEGTGELFF. The CDR3 DNA sequence: TGTGCCAGCAGCTTAGAGGGCTGGGAGGGCACCGGGGAGCTGTTTTTT.

This clonotype was observed a handful of times. The genes are TRBV7-3 and TRBJ2-7; 8 bases fit TRBD1. The CDR3 is made up of 15 amino acids. The V gene end was trimmed by 4 bases and the J gene end by 4 bases; junction bases not matched to a gene: 9. The V gene's germline CDR1 is SGHTA and CDR2 FQGTGA. The CDR3 loop is CASSSPTGGIYEQYF. Written as DNA, the CDR3 is TGTGCCAGCAGCTCCCCTACAGGGGGGATTTACGAGCAGTACTTC.

In its sample, this clonotype was seen many times. J is TRBJ2-1 and V is TRBV7-9; 9 nucleotides align to TRBD2. The ends lost 4 bases at V and 7 bases at J; junction bases unmatched: 5. Per germline, CDR1 SEHNR and CDR2 FQNEAQ (reference sequence). The CDR3 totals 14 residues. CDR3 amino acids: CASSYAGGGNEQFF. The CDR3 DNA is TGTGCCAGCAGCTACGCGGGAGGGGGAAATGAGCAGTTCTTC.

The table lists this clonotype with many counts. This chain links TRBV5-1 with TRBJ2-3, with 10 positions matching TRBD2. With V trimmed by 0 bases and J by 4 bases, 5 bases remained unmatched. CDR3 size: 16 residues. The V gene's germline CDR1 is SGHRS and CDR2 YFSETQ. The CDR3 DNA reads as TGCGCCAGCAGCTTGGAGGGACTAGCGAGGCCAGATACGCAGTATTTT. This sequence encodes CASSLEGLARPDTQYF.

This clonotype was observed at least ten times. The chain couples TRBV24-1 to TRBJ2-1; maybe TRBD2 (5 bases). Germline CDR1 reads KGHDR; CDR2 reads SFDVKD. Trimming left V 0 bases short and J 3 bases short, with 20 bases between. The CDR3 spans 19 residues. The CDR3 protein is CATSDLRVGGIRNYNEQFF. The CDR3 DNA is TGTGCCACCAGTGATTTGAGGGTAGGAGGAATAAGGAACTACAATGAGCAGTTCTTC.

The chain recombines TRBV6-2 or TRBV6-3 with TRBJ1-5; the D gene is possibly TRBD1 (6 bases). The CDR3 sequence is 18 residues long. Germline CDR1 and CDR2: MNHEY and SVGEGT. Trimming removed 2 bases from V and 0 bases from J, with 17 bases in between. CDR3 amino acids: CASSYPAGPGVSNQPQHF. CDR3 DNA: TGTGCCAGCAGTTACCCGGCCGGGCCAGGGGTTAGCAATCAGCCCCAGCATTTT.

Ten or more counts support this clonotype. The gene calls are TRBV5-1 and TRBJ2-3; TRBD2 is a possible D gene (6 bases). V was pared by 3 bases and J by 4 bases, with 15 bases between. This CDR3 region has 15 residues. Germline V gene lookup returns CDR1 SGHRS and CDR2 YFSETQ. The CDR3 DNA is TGCGCCAGCAGCTGGGGGGTTGGTATGGCAGATACGCAGTATTTT. It codes for CASSWGVGMADTQYF. The full variable domain, completed using reference TRBV5-1 and TRBJ2-3, is KAGVTQTPRYLIKTRGQQVTLSCSPISGHRSVSWYQQTPGQGLQFLFEYFSETQRNKGNFPGRFSGRQFSNSRSEMNVSTLELGDSALYLCASSWGVGMADTQYFGPGTRLTVL.

This clonotype was counted at least ten times. The rearrangement links TRBV7-6 to TRBJ2-1, with 11 bases fitting TRBD2. The CDR3 runs 17 residues. Germline loops: CDR1 SGHVS, CDR2 FNYEAQ. V trimming: 5 bases; J trimming: 2 bases; junction bases outside the gene matches: 8. The CDR3 DNA reads as TGTGCCAGCAGCGCCATCGGGACTAGCGGAGCCTACAATGAGCAGTTCTTC. Residues: CASSAIGTSGAYNEQFF.

This clonotype appeared a few times. The chain has TRBV28 and TRBJ1-5; perhaps TRBD1 as D (5 bases). Trimming stripped 4 bases from V and 1 base from J, with 14 bases between. From germline, CDR1 is MDHEN and CDR2 SYDVKM. The CDR3 sequence is 16 residues long. As DNA, the CDR3 is TGTGCCAGCAGTTACGCCGGTGGGGGAAGCAATCAGCCCCAGCATTTT. Residues: CASSYAGGGSNQPQHF.

This clonotype was counted a few times. The chain carries TRBV7-2 and TRBJ1-4, with 7 bases identical to TRBD1. V lost 5 bases, J lost 5 bases, and 11 bases stayed unmatched. There are 16 residues in the CDR3. Per germline, CDR1 SGHTA and CDR2 FQGNSA. The CDR3 loop is CASSPGPGQSNEKLFF. CDR3 nucleotides: TGTGCCAGCAGCCCTGGCCCGGGACAGTCGAATGAAAAACTGTTTTTT.